Following are 17 T cell receptor beta chains from one sample sequenced in a study of T cells in Graves' hyperthyroidism and ophthalmopathy. Amplified regions were TCR beta CDR3 sequences from RNA transcripts. Primed by the HTBI set, a first-round RT-PCR was run on the TCR CDR3. One entry per CDR3 protein results from TCRdb running MiXCR on the multiplex PCR reads. The sample comprises some 500,000 distinct CDR3 sequences, approximately 15% of which are singletons, and 15% to 20% rests with the top ten. The sequenced sample was blood. The receptors shown here come from a woman in her late teens or twenties with Graves' hyperthyroidism.

This clonotype was found many times. J is TRBJ2-1 and V is TRBV6-1; either TRBD1 or TRBD2 may fit D (5 bases each). Trimming took off 9 bases at V and 1 base at J, with 16 bases between the two ends. The CDR3 loop spans 15 amino acids. CDR1 and CDR2 (germline): MNHNS, SASEGT. In DNA form, the CDR3 reads TGTGCCAGTATATGGGGACGACTTTCCTACAATGAGCAGTTCTTC. Protein sequence: CASIWGRLSYNEQFF.

On this clonotype itself: Given a much more abundant clone one base away, this may be a read error. V usage is TRBV2 and J usage is TRBJ2-1; TRBD1 matches 10 bases. Germline-derived CDR1 and CDR2 are SNHLY and FYNNEI. The CDR3 has 15 residues. DNA for the CDR3: TGTGCCGGCAGAACCGGGACAGGGGTAAGGAATGAGCAGTTCTTC. Residues: CAGRTGTGVRNEQFF.

This clonotype was seen repeatedly, ten times or more. V gene TRBV12-3 or TRBV12-4 combines with J gene TRBJ2-5; D may correspond to TRBD1 or TRBD2 (5 bases each). The CDR3 is 15 amino acids. Trimming cost V 6 bases and J 9 bases, with 23 bases left between them. The CDR3, as DNA: TGTGCCAGCAGCCTGAACCCCACGATGGGGGATCCCCAGTACTTC. Its protein product is CASSLNPTMGDPQYF.

This chain connects TRBV20-1 to TRBJ1-5; 12 bases are a match to TRBD1. The CDR3 loop spans 14 amino acids. Trimming cost V 1 base and J 11 bases; bases outside gene matches: 6. Per the germline V gene, CDR1 is DFQATT and CDR2 is SNEGSKA (reference sequence). CDR3 protein: CSARGGTGGLSQHF. The CDR3 DNA is TGCAGTGCTAGAGGTGGGACAGGGGGCTTGTCCCAGCATTTT.

This clonotype was counted ten times or more. V usage is TRBV19 and J usage is TRBJ1-2, with D perhaps matching TRBD1 (5 bases). Trimming removed 4 bases at V and 0 bases at J, with 12 bases between. The germline CDR1 and CDR2 sequences are LNHDA and SQIVND (reference sequence). The CDR3 totals 15 residues. This chain's CDR3 is CASSRPGIANYGYTF. The CDR3, as DNA: TGTGCCAGTAGTAGGCCAGGGATAGCTAACTATGGCTACACCTTC.

There are a few counts of this clonotype. The rearrangement links TRBV10-1 to TRBJ2-3; no definite D call. The CDR3 sequence is 14 residues long. The ends were cut back, 5 bases at V and 2 bases at J, with 11 bases in the middle. CDR1 and CDR2 (germline): WNHNN, SYGVQD (reference sequence). This CDR3 is CASSSYAVTDTQYF. The CDR3 region has the DNA TGCGCCAGCAGTAGCTACGCCGTCACAGATACGCAGTATTTT.

This clonotype came up many times. This chain joins TRBV12-3 or TRBV12-4 and TRBJ2-2; D remains unclear. V lost 1 base and J 5 bases, leaving 8 bases between the germline ends. This CDR3 comprises 14 residues. This CDR3 is CASSLVTSTGELFF. The CDR3 region has the DNA TGTGCCAGCAGTTTAGTAACCTCTACCGGGGAGCTGTTTTTT.

This clonotype has only a few counts. The rearrangement uses TRBV19 and TRBJ2-3; possibly TRBD1 for D (5 bases). From germline, CDR1 is LNHDA and CDR2 SQIVND (reference sequence). V lost 7 bases and J 3 bases, leaving 11 bases between the germline ends. The CDR3 runs to 13 residues. The DNA for the CDR3 is TGTGCCAGTATGAGTAGACAGACAGATACGCAGTATTTT. This encodes CASMSRQTDTQYF. The whole variable domain, remainder taken from reference TRBV19 and TRBJ2-3, is DGGITQSPKYLFRKEGQNVTLSCEQNLNHDAMYWYRQDPGQGLRLIYYSQIVNDFQKGDIAEGYSVSREKKESFPLTVTSAQKNPTAFYLCASMSRQTDTQYFGPGTRLTVL.

This clonotype was recorded at least ten times. J is TRBJ1-6 and V is TRBV6-1; D is ambiguous. The CDR3 sequence is 14 residues long. Trimming stripped 6 bases from V and 10 bases from J, with 16 bases between. Germline values: CDR1 MNHNS, CDR2 SASEGT. CDR3 in DNA: TGTGCCAGCAGCTCCGACGGTTCGGGGTCACCCCTCCACTTT. This translates into CASSSDGSGSPLHF.

The chain joins TRBV4-1 to TRBJ1-2; D might be TRBD1 (5 bases). The CDR3 is made up of 16 amino acids. CDR1 is MGHRA, CDR2 YSYEKL, per germline. Trimming took off 0 bases at V and 2 bases at J, with 13 bases between the two ends. CDR3 region: CASSQDQGGLNYGYTF. The CDR3, as DNA: TGCGCCAGCAGCCAAGATCAGGGCGGATTGAACTATGGCTACACCTTC.

Points on this clonotype: Being one base from a much bigger clone, this may be a read error. The V gene is TRBV20-1, the J gene TRBJ2-7; the D gene could be TRBD1 or TRBD2 (5 bases each). Germline assignment: CDR1 DFQATT and CDR2 SNEGSKA (reference sequence). The V end was cut by 3 bases, the J end by 2 bases, with 8 bases between. The CDR3 contains 12 residues. The CDR3 coding sequence is TGCAGTGCTAGCGGGACGCCCTACGAGCAGTACTTC. Amino acids: CSASGTPYEQYF.

This clonotype was recorded at least ten times. V usage is TRBV10-3 and J usage is TRBJ1-6; no reliable D call. Deletions cut 2 bases from V and 7 bases from J, with 12 bases between. CDR1 is ENHRY, CDR2 SYGVKD, per germline. The CDR3 has 15 amino acids. The DNA for the CDR3 is TGTGCCATCAGTGAGACTCCTTATCCCAATTCACCCCTCCACTTT. This gives the protein CAISETPYPNSPLHF.

This clonotype was seen ten or more times. The V and J genes are TRBV20-1 and TRBJ1-2; no clear D gene. CDR1 is DFQATT and CDR2 is SNEGSKA in the germline V gene (reference sequence). V lost 3 bases and J 4 bases, leaving 9 bases between the germline ends. This CDR3 is 12 amino acids long. The CDR3 sequence is CSASEQPYGYTF. CDR3 coding DNA: TGCAGTGCTAGTGAGCAACCCTATGGCTACACCTTC.

J is TRBJ1-3 and V is TRBV5-6; 7 bases fit TRBD1. This CDR3 has 13 residues. V lost 4 bases to trimming and J lost 3 bases; unmatched junction nucleotides: 1. Per the germline V gene, CDR1 is SGHDT and CDR2 is YYEEEE. CDR3 amino acids: CASSRDSGNTIYF. CDR3 nucleotide sequence: TGTGCCAGCAGCCGGGACAGTGGAAACACCATATATTTT. The variable domain in full, completed from reference TRBV5-6 and TRBJ1-3, reads DAGVTQSPTHLIKTRGQQVTLRCSPKSGHDTVSWYQQALGQGPQFIFQYYEEEERQRGNFPDRFSGHQFPNYSSELNVNALLLGDSALYLCASSRDSGNTIYFGEGSWLTVV.

The table lists this clonotype with a few counts. V gene TRBV6-5 combines with J gene TRBJ1-1; weak D call: TRBD1 (6 bases). Germline V gene data show CDR1 as MNHEY and CDR2 as SVGAGI. Between the trimmed V and J ends, which lost 2 bases and 8 bases, there was a span of 12 bases. CDR3 length: 13 residues. The CDR3 here is CASSYGSGGEAFF. The CDR3 DNA follows: TGTGCCAGCAGTTACGGATCCGGGGGCGAAGCTTTCTTT.

This clonotype occurred a few times. The chain joins TRBV5-1 to TRBJ2-2; TRBD2 matches 15 bases. Germline lookup yields CDR1 SGHRS and CDR2 YFSETQ. With V trimmed by 9 bases and J by 3 bases, 24 bases remained unmatched. The CDR3 extends over 22 amino acids. CDR3 nucleotide sequence: TGCGCCACCACCCCAACCTTCCCAGTCCCGGGACTAGCGGGGGGCGACACCGGGGAGCTGTTTTTT. This codes for CATTPTFPVPGLAGGDTGELFF. The entire variable domain, with the rest obtained from reference TRBV5-1 and TRBJ2-2, is as follows: KAGVTQTPRYLIKTRGQQVTLSCSPISGHRSVSWYQQTPGQGLQFLFEYFSETQRNKGNFPGRFSGRQFSNSRSEMNVSTLELGDSALYLCATTPTFPVPGLAGGDTGELFFGEGSRLTVL.

As regards this clonotype: A clone one base away is much larger, so this may be a read error. The V gene is TRBV29-1, the J gene TRBJ2-3; D perhaps matches TRBD2 (6 bases). The CDR3 has 14 amino acids. CDR1 and CDR2 from the germline V gene are SQVTM and ANQGSEA. The CDR3 DNA reads as TGCAGCGCCCAGGGAGTTACTAGCACAGATACGCAGTGTTTT. Translation gives CSAQGVTSTDTQCF.